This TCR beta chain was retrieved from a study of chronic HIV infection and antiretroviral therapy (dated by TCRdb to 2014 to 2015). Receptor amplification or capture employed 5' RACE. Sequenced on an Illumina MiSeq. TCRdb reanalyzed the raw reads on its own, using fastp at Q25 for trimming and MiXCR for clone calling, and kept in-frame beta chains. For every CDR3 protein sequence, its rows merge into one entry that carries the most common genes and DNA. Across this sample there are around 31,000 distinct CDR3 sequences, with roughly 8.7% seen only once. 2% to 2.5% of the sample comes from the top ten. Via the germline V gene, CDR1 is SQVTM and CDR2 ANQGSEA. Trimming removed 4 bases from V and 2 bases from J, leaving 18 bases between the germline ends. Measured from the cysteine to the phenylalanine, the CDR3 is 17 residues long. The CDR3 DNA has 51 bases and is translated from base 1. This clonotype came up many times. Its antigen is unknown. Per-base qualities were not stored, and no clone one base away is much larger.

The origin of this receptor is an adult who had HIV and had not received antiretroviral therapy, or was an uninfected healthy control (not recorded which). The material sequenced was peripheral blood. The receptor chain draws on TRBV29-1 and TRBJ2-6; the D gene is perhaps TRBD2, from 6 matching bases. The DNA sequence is TGCAGCGTTGGGTTGGGAGGCTCTAGCACTGGGGCCAACGTCCTGACTTTC. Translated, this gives CSVGLGGSSTGANVLTF. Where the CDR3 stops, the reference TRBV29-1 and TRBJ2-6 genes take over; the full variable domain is SAVISQKPSRDICQRGTSLTIQCQVDSQVTMMFWYRQQPGQSLTLIATANQGSEATYESGFVIDKFPISRPNLTFSTLTVSNMSPEDSSIYLCSVGLGGSSTGANVLTFGAGSRLTVL.